A single sample is the source of the 14 T cell receptor delta chains below, sequenced in a study of gammadelta T cells in human blood. TCRdb reprocessed the RT-PCR reads through CATT. The sample has roughly 510 delta-chain clones; 48% are singletons. Sample: non-Vgamma9Vdelta2 gamma-delta T cells from infant blood. The receptor source for this set is a human donor.

This clone is large (0.1 to 1%) in the sample. V usage is TRAV29/DV5 and J usage is TRDJ1, with 11 bases that match TRDD3. The germline CDR1 and CDR2 sequences are NSMFDY and ISSIKDK. The V segment lost 0 bases and the J segment 0 bases; nucleotides outside the gene matches: 10. The CDR3 spans 18 residues. The CDR3 bases are TGTGCAGCAAGCGCGGACCTGGGGGATACCTTTTACACCGATAAACTCATCTTT. This codes for CAASADLGDTFYTDKLIF.

By sample fraction, this clone is large (0.1 to 1%). This chain links TRDV1 with TRDJ1, with TRDD3 identical over 10 bases. The CDR3 extends over 19 amino acids. CDR1 and CDR2 (germline): TSWWSYY, QGS. J was trimmed by 8 bases and V by 3 bases; bases with no gene match: 21. The CDR3 is CALGDGFFLRYWGIQKLIF. The CDR3 bases are TGTGCTCTTGGGGACGGGTTCTTCCTACGCTACTGGGGGATCCAAAAACTCATCTTT.

Within the sample, this clone is hyperexpanded. This rearrangement joins TRDV1 to TRDJ1; 9 bases are a match to TRDD3. This CDR3 spans 19 amino acids. The V and J ends lost 0 bases and 4 bases, in that order; junction bases with no gene match: 15. The germline gives CDR1 TSWWSYY, CDR2 QGS. CDR3 nucleotides: TGTGCTCTTGGGGAACTAGGATTCTTCCAAGGGGGATACTTCGATAAACTCATCTTT. This gives the protein CALGELGFFQGGYFDKLIF.

This clone rates as large. This chain links TRDV1 with TRDJ1; TRDD3 matches at 9 bases. The CDR3 covers 19 residues. CDR1 TSWWSYY and CDR2 QGS come from the germline V gene. V lost 5 bases to trimming and J lost 7 bases; unmatched junction nucleotides: 23. CDR3 DNA sequence: TGTGCTCTTGGGTTTTCCCTGGGGGAGTACTGGGGGAAAGGGGTTAAACTCATCTTT. Translation gives CALGFSLGEYWGKGVKLIF.

Points on this clone: This is likely an artifact of a read error, given a far larger clone one base away. Other nucleotide sequences in the sample specify the same CDR3. V is TRDV1 and J is TRDJ1, with D maybe TRDD3 (6 bases). This CDR3 has 20 residues. Between the trimmed V and J ends, which lost 6 bases and 2 bases, there was a span of 31 bases. Germline loops: CDR1 TSWWSYY, CDR2 QGS. This CDR3 is CALGGFPYPLGPRVTDKLIF. The DNA for the CDR3 is TGTGCTCTTGGAGGTTTTCCCTACCCCCTGGGGCCACGAGTTACCGATAAACTCATCTTT.

On this clone: A far bigger clonotype differs at one base, so this is likely a read error. The same CDR3 arises from other DNA sequences in this sample as well. The rearrangement uses TRAV38-2/DV8 and TRDJ1; 8 bases are a match to TRDD3. Unmatched junction bases numbered 30, after V lost 3 bases and J lost 2 bases. Per germline, CDR1 TSESDYY and CDR2 QEAYKQQN. The CDR3 consists of 23 residues. In nucleotides, the CDR3 is TGTGCTTATAGGACCTACTCCCCGACGACTGGGGGGATAACAGAACCCCTAACCGATAAACTCATCTTT. Protein product: CAYRTYSPTTGGITEPLTDKLIF.

Comment on this clone: A far more abundant clone sits one base away, making this likely a read error. The same CDR3 arises from other DNA sequences in this sample as well. J is TRDJ1 and V is TRDV1; a possible D gene is TRDD3 (6 bases). The CDR3 has 21 amino acids. Trimming removed 5 bases from V and 0 bases from J, with 31 bases in between. CDR1 and CDR2 from the germline V gene are TSWWSYY and QGS. The CDR3 nucleotides read TGTGCTCTTGGGATCGGCCCACTTTTCCTGGGGAACAGGTGGGACACCGATAAACTCATCTTT. Protein: CALGIGPLFLGNRWDTDKLIF.

This clone was found a few times. This sequence is one base from a far larger clone and is likely a read error. The V gene is TRDV2, the J gene TRDJ1, with TRDD3 matching over 10 bases. In germline, CDR1 is GEAIGNYY, CDR2 EKD. The CDR3 sequence is 16 residues long. After removal of 3 bases from V and 11 bases from J, the junction contained 17 bases not matched to a gene. The CDR3 spells CACDGKPFWGICGLIF. CDR3 in DNA: TGTGCCTGTGACGGCAAGCCGTTCTGGGGGATATGCGGGCTCATCTTT.

With respect to this clone: The sample carries other DNA sequences with the same CDR3. This chain uses TRDV1 with TRDJ1; the match to TRDD3 covers 11 bases. CDR3 length: 29 amino acids. Germline CDR1 is TSWWSYY and CDR2 is QGS. After removal of 2 bases from V and 3 bases from J, the junction contained 44 bases not matched to a gene. This CDR3 is CALGEKTFWEKGKSSLKRGWGILPDKLIF. The CDR3 nucleotides read TGTGCTCTTGGGGAAAAAACGTTTTGGGAAAAGGGGAAAAGTTCGCTGAAGAGGGGCTGGGGGATACTACCCGATAAACTCATCTTT.

Worth noting for this clone: With a much larger clone just one base away, this may be a read error. Within the sample, other DNA sequences also encode this same CDR3. This chain uses TRDV1 with TRDJ1; 13 bases match TRDD3. Looked up from germline, CDR1 is TSWWSYY and CDR2 is QGS. The ends lost 0 bases at V and 11 bases at J; junction bases unmatched: 36. This CDR3 comprises 25 residues. The CDR3 here is CALGELVVCLSYPPLDWGIRGGLIF. DNA for the CDR3: TGTGCTCTTGGGGAACTAGTTGTATGTCTTTCCTACCCTCCCCTAGACTGGGGGATACGCGGAGGGCTCATCTTT.

Note on this clone: This likely reflects a read error, since a far larger clone is one base away. This same CDR3 is encoded by further DNA sequences in the sample. This chain connects TRDV1 to TRDJ1, with D maybe TRDD2 (5 bases). Germline values: CDR1 TSWWSYY, CDR2 QGS. The CDR3 contains 20 residues. Between the trimmed V and J ends, which lost 0 bases and 7 bases, there was a span of 30 bases. The CDR3 loop reads CALGELAPVGVLPTTAKLIF. The DNA of the CDR3 is TGTGCTCTTGGGGAACTAGCACCAGTTGGTGTTTTGCCTACTACAGCTAAACTCATCTTT.

As regards this clone: A much bigger clone sits one base away, suggesting this may be a read error. This sample also contains other DNA sequences that code for the same CDR3. V and J are TRDV1 and TRDJ1; D might be TRDD2 or TRDD3, each matching 8 bases. The CDR3 spans 22 residues. Germline CDR1 and CDR2: TSWWSYY and QGS. V gave up 2 bases and J gave up 0 bases, with 31 bases separating them. The CDR3 loop is CALGEYPRLPTPGGPYTDKLIF. In DNA form, the CDR3 reads TGTGCTCTTGGGGAATACCCGCGGCTTCCTACGCCTGGGGGACCATACACCGATAAACTCATCTTT.

This clone turned up a few times. A read error is possible here, since a much larger clone lies one base away. V is TRDV1 and J is TRDJ1; no clear D gene. The V gene's germline CDR1 is TSWWSYY and CDR2 QGS. With 4 bases removed from V and 0 bases from J, the gap between germline ends came to 3 bases. The CDR3 totals 12 residues. The CDR3, as DNA: TGTGCTCTTGGGGGATACACCGATAAACTCATCTTT. Translated: CALGGYTDKLIF.

Concerning this clone itself: With only one base between it and a far larger clone, this is likely a read error. The identical CDR3 is also encoded by other nucleotide sequences in the sample. The chain employs TRDV1 and TRDJ1, with 9 bases fitting TRDD3. The CDR3 has 19 residues. The germline V gene has CDR1 TSWWSYY and CDR2 QGS. V was clipped by 4 bases and J by 0 bases; unmatched bases: 15. The CDR3 sequence: CALGVQPFYWGTYTDKLIF. In DNA form, the CDR3 reads TGTGCTCTTGGGGTACAGCCTTTTTACTGGGGGACGTACACCGATAAACTCATCTTT.